These T cell receptor beta chains were read from a single sample in a study of blood T cell repertoires in COVID-19. Assay: immunoSEQ multiplex PCR; the TCRdb copy retains only in-frame clones and omits some. This sample has 25,000 to 30,000 clones, with 90% found just once. The sequenced sample was peripheral blood. These receptors all come from a man aged 65 to 85 with active or convalescent COVID-19. Both conserved end residues are trimmed from each CDR3. Fields, in order: V gene, J gene, CDR3 protein.

>TRBV14|TRBJ2-1
ASSRRFGTYNEQF
>TRBV27|TRBJ1-1
ASSHMGAGSPVTEAF
>TRBV11-3|TRBJ2-5
ASSLGGGYEETQY
>TRBV2|TRBJ2-2
ASSPGSTSWNTGELF
>TRBV3-1/TRBV3-2|TRBJ1-3
ASSQWILGQSSGNTIY
>TRBV6-5|TRBJ1-1
ASRGQSRTEAF
>TRBV18|TRBJ1-3
ASSPRTGEGNTIY
>TRBV7-2|TRBJ2-5
ASSRSGGAGETQY
>TRBV14|TRBJ2-1
ASSLLTSGGLVEQF
>TRBV29-1|TRBJ2-2
SVEGGASSGELF
>TRBV27|TRBJ2-7
ASSPGTGIHEQY
>TRBV9|TRBJ2-1
ASSSRGESYNEQF
>TRBV10-1|TRBJ2-2
APRPGRNTGELF
>TRBV14|TRBJ2-4
ASSQELGQAAIQY
>TRBV24-1|TRBJ1-5
ATSPNGVHQPQH
>TRBV3-1/TRBV3-2|TRBJ1-4
ASSLRLPPSAGRTNEKLF
>TRBV9|TRBJ1-1
ASSDTGDTEAF
>TRBV11-2|TRBJ1-1
ASSLAMTGSAEAF
>TRBV5-1|TRBJ1-1
ASSQQYMNTEAF
>TRBV15|TRBJ1-1
ATSREAGGSLGTEAF
>TRBV4-3|TRBJ1-4
ASSQDFRTATNEKLF
>TRBV2|TRBJ1-2
ASGSYGYT
>TRBV4-1|TRBJ1-1
ASSHKRETEAF
>TRBV20-1|TRBJ1-5
SASLGSHIGNQPQH
>TRBV7-3|TRBJ2-6
ASSPTGSGANVLT
>TRBV5-4|TRBJ2-3
ASSFELGGADTQY
>TRBV11-2|TRBJ2-5
ASSSWTVGGETQY
>TRBV7-9|TRBJ2-5
ASSRTGRETQY
>TRBV7-2|TRBJ1-4
ASSTPPGQGVKLF
>TRBV19|TRBJ2-2
ASSPRQGRFTGELF
>TRBV4-3|TRBJ2-2
ASSHGQNTGELF
>TRBV6-6|TRBJ1-6
ASSNGQFNSPLH
>TRBV18|TRBJ1-3
ASSPQQTVTGNTIY
>TRBV10-3|TRBJ1-1
AIARGDTEAF
>TRBV25-1|TRBJ1-1
ASIGGGLEAF
>TRBV9|TRBJ1-2
ASSAEDRARYGYT
>TRBV4-3|TRBJ2-6
ASSRAGAESGANVLT
>TRBV29-1|TRBJ2-7
SVGWQNSYEQY
>TRBV6-5|TRBJ1-6
ASSYGPDNSPLH
>TRBV6-6|TRBJ1-4
ASSPQGRKDEKLF
>TRBV9|TRBJ2-3
ASSVAGGITDTQY
>TRBV5-1|TRBJ2-3
ASRHSGKGDTQY
>TRBV5-5|TRBJ2-3
ASSQLATDTQY
>TRBV29-1|TRBJ1-1
SAGQGDAEAF
>TRBV12-3/TRBV12-4|TRBJ1-1
ASSFPRHTEAF
>TRBV6-2/TRBV6-3|TRBJ1-1
ASSPWAGNTEAF